These 24 T cell receptor beta chains originate from one sample sequenced in a study of blood T cell repertoires in COVID-19. The method was immunoSEQ multiplex PCR; TCRdb's version includes in-frame clones alone and lacks a portion of them. The data hold some 180,000 clones, with about four fifths observed a single time. The sequencing sample was made of peripheral blood. The receptors shown here come from a woman aged 40 to 50 with COVID-19, enrolled during active disease.

This clone has a single count. In DNA, the CDR3 is TGTGCCAGCAGTGGTAACGCCTACTACGAGCAGTACTTC. Translated: CASSGNAYYEQYF. The genes are TRBV2 and TRBJ2-7; D remains ambiguous. Germline values: CDR1 SNHLY, CDR2 FYNNEI. CDR3 size: 13 residues. V was clipped by 4 bases and J by 3 bases, with 10 bases between them.

V is TRBV3-1 (or the pseudogene TRBV3-2) and J is TRBJ2-4; D is unclear. CDR1 and CDR2 (germline): LGHDT, YNNKEL (reference sequence). The germline V and J ends were trimmed by 0 bases and 0 bases, with 12 bases remaining between them. The CDR3 contains 17 residues. CDR3 nucleotides: TGTGCCAGCAGCCAAGACGAGTCCCCCCTAGCCAAAAACATTCAGTACTTC. This translates into CASSQDESPLAKNIQYF.

J is TRBJ2-3 and V is TRBV14; 9 bases map to TRBD2. Per germline, CDR1 SGHDN and CDR2 FVKESK. V lost 4 bases to trimming and J lost 1 base; unmatched junction nucleotides: 6. The CDR3 is made up of 16 amino acids. The DNA for the CDR3 is TGTGCCAGCAGCCGACATAGCGGGAGCGGCACAGATACGCAGTATTTT. It encodes CASSRHSGSGTDTQYF.

CDR3 amino acids: CAGIIWPRGEKLFF. CDR3 bases: TGTGCCGGCATAATTTGGCCTAGGGGCGAAAAACTGTTTTTT. The chain uses TRBV30 and TRBJ1-4, with a weak D call TRBD1 (5 bases). Per germline, CDR1 GTSNPN and CDR2 SVGIG (reference sequence). This CDR3 region has 14 residues. The V gene lost 8 bases and the J gene lost 8 bases, with 21 bases spanning the gap.

The chain recombines TRBV6-5 with TRBJ2-7; 15 nucleotides line up with TRBD2. The CDR3 totals 15 residues. V shed 6 bases, J shed 6 bases, and the junction held 6 bases outside the gene matches. Germline CDR1 is MNHEY and CDR2 is SVGAGI. The CDR3 is CASSQGLAGGFEQYF. Here the CDR3 DNA reads TGTGCCAGCAGCCAAGGACTAGCGGGAGGGTTCGAGCAGTACTTC.

The V call is TRBV4-1, the J call TRBJ1-2; 7 nucleotides match TRBD1. With 8 bases clipped from V and 7 bases from J, the junction kept 13 bases outside the gene matches. CDR1 MGHRA and CDR2 YSYEKL come from the germline V gene. This CDR3 comprises 14 residues. Written as DNA, the CDR3 is TGCGCCAGCGCCCGGGGGACAGCTATAGGTGGCTACACCTTC. It codes for CASARGTAIGGYTF.

The chain links TRBV3-1 (or the pseudogene TRBV3-2) to TRBJ2-1; D perhaps matches TRBD1 (5 bases). From germline, CDR1 is LGHDT and CDR2 YNNKEL (reference sequence). This CDR3 region has 13 residues. The ends were cut back, 1 base at V and 8 bases at J, with 9 bases in the middle. The CDR3 nucleotides are TGTGCCAGCAGCCAAGTCGGCAGGGATGAGCAGTTCTTC. Translating it yields CASSQVGRDEQFF.

V and J are TRBV5-8 and TRBJ2-5; D may be TRBD1 (7 bases). Germline loops: CDR1 SGHTS, CDR2 YDEGEE. CDR3 length equals 13 residues. The germline V and J ends were trimmed by 0 bases and 11 bases, with 14 bases remaining between them. The CDR3 DNA sequence: TGTGCCAGCAGCTTGGCCCCCTCAGGGGGGCAGTACTTC. Protein product: CASSLAPSGGQYF.

The chain employs TRBV30 and TRBJ1-2, with 10 bases identical to TRBD1. The trim removed 8 bases at V and 7 bases at J, leaving 10 bases unmatched. The CDR3 runs to 13 residues. Germline CDR1 reads GTSNPN; CDR2 reads SVGIG (reference sequence). The CDR3 DNA reads TGTGCCGGCCAGACAGGGGGCTTCGGTGGCTACACCTTC. It encodes CAGQTGGFGGYTF.

Only one count was recorded for this clone. The rearrangement uses TRBV4-2 and TRBJ1-3; D is perhaps TRBD1 (5 bases). V was shortened by 6 bases and J by 0 bases, with 15 bases between the two germline ends. The germline V gene encodes CDR1 LGHNA and CDR2 YNFKEQ. The CDR3 consists of 16 residues. The CDR3 nucleotides are TGTGCCAGCAGTACGGGACTCCGGAGCTCTGGAAACACCATATATTTT. It is translated as CASSTGLRSSGNTIYF.

The chain couples TRBV29-1 to TRBJ2-5, with 8 nucleotides matching TRBD2. Germline V gene data show CDR1 as SQVTM and CDR2 as ANQGSEA. The CDR3 has 16 residues. V shed 3 bases and J 1 base; nucleotides not matched to a gene: 10. CDR3 DNA sequence: TGCAGCGTTGATGAGGGGCGGGAGGCCGGCCAAGAGACCCAGTACTTC. Translated, it gives CSVDEGREAGQETQYF.

This clone has a single count. Other DNA sequences in this sample translate to the same CDR3. The gene calls are TRBV7-3 and TRBJ2-1, with 8 nucleotides matching TRBD1. Germline trimming cut 3 bases from V and 3 bases from J; bases unmatched to any gene: 4. The CDR3 length is 15 residues. Germline CDR1 reads SGHTA; CDR2 reads FQGTGA. The CDR3 reads CASSLTGDSYNEQFF. CDR3 DNA sequence: TGTGCCAGCAGCTTGACAGGGGACAGCTACAATGAGCAGTTCTTC.

The rearrangement joins TRBV30 to TRBJ1-1, with D perhaps TRBD1 (6 bases). V gave up 0 bases and J gave up 1 base, with 15 bases separating them. The CDR3 spans 16 residues. In germline, CDR1 is GTSNPN, CDR2 SVGIG (reference sequence). CDR3 nucleotides: TGTGCCTGGAGTGTGGGGGTAGTAGGGGGGAACACTGAAGCTTTCTTT. Translation: CAWSVGVVGGNTEAFF.

The rearrangement uses TRBV5-1 and TRBJ2-1; TRBD2 agrees at 13 bases. V lost 2 bases to trimming and J lost 7 bases; unmatched junction nucleotides: 6. There are 16 residues in the CDR3. The germline V gene encodes CDR1 SGHRS and CDR2 YFSETQ. Here the CDR3 DNA reads TGCGCCAGCAGCTTCGGACTAGCGGGAGTGATAAATGAGCAGTTCTTC. It codes for CASSFGLAGVINEQFF.

V usage is TRBV15 and J usage is TRBJ2-3; D ambiguous. The CDR3 runs to 15 residues. Germline CDR1 and CDR2: LNHNV and YYDKDF (reference sequence). Trimming took off 1 base at V and 5 bases at J, with 13 bases between the two ends. CDR3 protein: CATSRGGSSRDTQYF. As DNA, the CDR3 is TGTGCCACCAGCAGAGGAGGTAGCAGTAGAGATACGCAGTATTTT. Complete variable domain (other parts from reference TRBV15 and TRBJ2-3): DAMVIQNPRYQVTQFGKPVTLSCSQTLNHNVMYWYQQKSSQAPKLLFHYYDKDFNNEADTPDNFQSRRPNTSFCFLDIRSPGLGDTAMYLCATSRGGSSRDTQYFGPGTRLTVL.

V usage is TRBV29-1 and J usage is TRBJ1-2; 11 bases are shared with TRBD1. In germline, CDR1 is SQVTM, CDR2 ANQGSEA. V shed 7 bases, J shed 8 bases, and the junction held 6 bases outside the gene matches. The length of the CDR3 is 12 residues. The CDR3 DNA reads as TGCAGCGCCGGACAGGGGGCGGGGGGCTACACCTTC. Protein sequence: CSAGQGAGGYTF.

This clone has a single count. The chain combines TRBV4-1 with TRBJ1-2; 11 positions match TRBD1. The germline CDR1 and CDR2 sequences are MGHRA and YSYEKL. After removal of 1 base from V and 4 bases from J, the junction contained 2 bases not matched to a gene. CDR3 length: 15 amino acids. The chain's CDR3 is CASSQGGQGVYGYTF. In DNA form, the CDR3 reads TGCGCCAGCAGCCAAGGGGGACAGGGGGTCTATGGCTACACCTTC.

V usage is TRBV12-3 or TRBV12-4 and J usage is TRBJ1-3; D uncertain. The CDR3 spans 12 residues. Trimming took off 6 bases at V and 4 bases at J, with 7 bases between the two ends. This chain's CDR3 is CASRQHGNTIYF. CDR3 nucleotides: TGTGCCAGCAGACAACACGGAAACACCATATATTTT.

The chain carries TRBV5-5 and TRBJ2-5, with D maybe TRBD1 (5 bases). The CDR3 is 14 residues long. Germline V gives CDR1 SGHKS, CDR2 YYEKEE (reference sequence). The V and J ends lost 0 bases and 5 bases respectively, with 11 bases between them. The DNA for the CDR3 is TGTGCCAGCAGCTTGGGGGCAGGGTATGAGACCCAGTACTTC. Residues: CASSLGAGYETQYF.

This chain joins TRBV3-1 (or the pseudogene TRBV3-2) and TRBJ2-3; D remains ambiguous. V lost 6 bases and J 2 bases, leaving 6 bases between the germline ends. This CDR3 contains 12 residues. Germline values: CDR1 LGHDT, CDR2 YNNKEL (reference sequence). CDR3 nucleotide sequence: TGTGCCAGCAGTCACATCACAGATACGCAGTATTTT. Translating it yields CASSHITDTQYF.

The V gene is TRBV6-5, the J gene TRBJ1-4; D perhaps matches TRBD1 (6 bases). The CDR3 totals 14 residues. Trimming shortened V by 6 bases and J by 3 bases, and 11 bases separated the two germline ends. The germline V gene encodes CDR1 MNHEY and CDR2 SVGAGI. The CDR3 DNA sequence: TGTGCCAGCAGACAGGGTGCGGCTAATGAAAAACTGTTTTTT. Residues: CASRQGAANEKLFF.

The chain is built from TRBV6-5 and TRBJ2-1; 9 bases match TRBD2. The J segment lost 8 bases and the V segment lost 0 bases, leaving 5 bases of the junction unmatched. Germline loops: CDR1 MNHEY, CDR2 SVGAGI. This CDR3 contains 15 residues. CDR3 amino acids: CASSYSAGGPDEQFF. The CDR3 DNA sequence: TGTGCCAGCAGTTACTCCGCGGGAGGGCCGGATGAGCAGTTCTTC.

As regards this clone: Other DNA sequences in the same sample also yield this CDR3. The V and J genes are TRBV5-1 and TRBJ2-2; D ambiguous. Trimming shortened V by 0 bases and J by 4 bases, and 4 bases separated the two germline ends. Germline CDR1 and CDR2: SGHRS and YFSETQ. The CDR3 contains 13 residues. The CDR3 nucleotides are TGCGCCAGCAGCTTGGCGAGCACCGGGGAGCTGTTTTTT. Translated, it gives CASSLASTGELFF.

The chain carries TRBV9 and TRBJ2-3; D is unresolved. Germline V CDR1 and CDR2: SGDLS, YYNGEE. The CDR3 sequence is 13 residues long. Trimming shortened V by 0 bases and J by 4 bases, and 6 bases separated the two germline ends. DNA for the CDR3: TGTGCCAGCAGCGTAGTTTTCGCAGATACGCAGTATTTT. Its protein is CASSVVFADTQYF.